This entry describes one T cell receptor (beta chain). The germline gives CDR1 KGHSH, CDR2 LQKENI. The CDR3 extends over 17 amino acids. Trimming took 5 bases from V and 4 from J; bases not matched to a gene: 11. The data belong to a study of siplizumab effects on memory and regulatory T cells. Clones were sequenced by immunoSEQ multiplex PCR, and TCRdb holds only the in-frame ones, with some missing. This table holds roughly 120,000 clones, approximately 94% found once. The V and J genes are TRBV18 and TRBJ1-3; 10 bases agree with TRBD1. The sample was non-Treg CD4+ T cells sorted from blood. The TCR was taken from a human donor in good health. The CDR3 loop reads CASSAAGTGVSGNTIYF. The CDR3 region has the DNA TGTGCCAGCTCAGCGGCCGGGACAGGGGTCTCCGGAAACACCATATATTTT.